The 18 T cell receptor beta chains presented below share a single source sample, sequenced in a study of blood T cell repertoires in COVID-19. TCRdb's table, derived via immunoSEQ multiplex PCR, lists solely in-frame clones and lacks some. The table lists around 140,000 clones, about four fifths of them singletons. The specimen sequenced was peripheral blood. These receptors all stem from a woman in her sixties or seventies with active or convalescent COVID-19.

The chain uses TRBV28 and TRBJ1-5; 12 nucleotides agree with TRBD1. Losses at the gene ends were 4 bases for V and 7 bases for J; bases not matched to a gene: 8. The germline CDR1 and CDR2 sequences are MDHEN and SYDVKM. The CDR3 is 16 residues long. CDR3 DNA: TGTGCCAGCAGTTCGGGACAGGGGGCGATAAACCAGCCCCAGCATTTT. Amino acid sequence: CASSSGQGAINQPQHF.

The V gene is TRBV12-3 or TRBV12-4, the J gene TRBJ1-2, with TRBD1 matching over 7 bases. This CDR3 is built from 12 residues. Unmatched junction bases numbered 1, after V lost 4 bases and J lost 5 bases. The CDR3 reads CASSSTGYGYTF. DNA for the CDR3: TGTGCCAGCAGTTCGACAGGGTATGGCTACACCTTC.

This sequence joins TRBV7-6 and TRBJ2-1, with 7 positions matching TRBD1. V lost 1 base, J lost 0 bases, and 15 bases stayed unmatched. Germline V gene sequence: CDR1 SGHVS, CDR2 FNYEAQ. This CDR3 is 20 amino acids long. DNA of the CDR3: TGTGCCAGCAGCTTAGGAGGTCCTGGCGAGGGGGCCAGCTCCTACAATGAGCAGTTCTTC. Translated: CASSLGGPGEGASSYNEQFF.

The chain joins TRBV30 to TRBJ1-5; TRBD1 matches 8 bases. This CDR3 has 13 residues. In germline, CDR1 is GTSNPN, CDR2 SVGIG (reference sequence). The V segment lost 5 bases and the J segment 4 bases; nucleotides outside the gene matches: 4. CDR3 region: CAWGYRGNQPQHF. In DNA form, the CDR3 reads TGTGCCTGGGGCTACAGGGGGAATCAGCCCCAGCATTTT.

Here the CDR3 DNA reads TGCGCCAGCAGCTCGGTGGTGAGGGATGAGCAGTTCTTC. This encodes CASSSVVRDEQFF. V gene TRBV5-1 combines with J gene TRBJ2-1; tentatively, D is TRBD2 (5 bases). Trimming took off 3 bases at V and 8 bases at J, with 12 bases between the two ends. CDR1 is SGHRS, CDR2 YFSETQ, per germline. This CDR3 has 13 residues.

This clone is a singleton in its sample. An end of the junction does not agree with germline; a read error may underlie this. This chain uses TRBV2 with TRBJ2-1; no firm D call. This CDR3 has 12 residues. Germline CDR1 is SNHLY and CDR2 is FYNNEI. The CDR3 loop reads CASSYVLNEQFF. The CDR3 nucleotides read TGTGCCAGCAGTTACGTTCTCAATGAGCAATTCTTC.

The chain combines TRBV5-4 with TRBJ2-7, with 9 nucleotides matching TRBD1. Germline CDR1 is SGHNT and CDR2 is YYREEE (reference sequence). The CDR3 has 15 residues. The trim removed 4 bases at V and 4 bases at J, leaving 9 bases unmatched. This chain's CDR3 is CASSPAGTGWYEQYF. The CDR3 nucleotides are TGTGCCAGCAGCCCTGCCGGGACAGGGTGGTACGAGCAGTACTTC.

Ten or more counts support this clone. The CDR3 spells CASRKDSNSNQPQHF. CDR3 DNA: TGTGCCAGTAGAAAGGACAGCAATAGCAATCAGCCCCAGCATTTT. The rearrangement uses TRBV19 and TRBJ1-5, with D possibly TRBD1 on 6 matching bases. Trimming took 6 bases from V and 0 from J, leaving 12 bases between them. Germline CDR1 and CDR2: LNHDA and SQIVND (reference sequence). The CDR3 contains 15 residues. Full variable domain (remainder filled in from reference TRBV19 and TRBJ1-5): DGGITQSPKYLFRKEGQNVTLSCEQNLNHDAMYWYRQDPGQGLRLIYYSQIVNDFQKGDIAEGYSVSREKKESFPLTVTSAQKNPTAFYLCASRKDSNSNQPQHFGDGTRLSIL.

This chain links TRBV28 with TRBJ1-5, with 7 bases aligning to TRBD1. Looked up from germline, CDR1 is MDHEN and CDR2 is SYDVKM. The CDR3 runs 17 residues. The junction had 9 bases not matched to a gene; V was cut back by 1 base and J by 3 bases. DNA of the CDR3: TGTGCCAGCAGTTTATCGGGTTGGGGACAGTACAATCAGCCCCAGCATTTT. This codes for CASSLSGWGQYNQPQHF.

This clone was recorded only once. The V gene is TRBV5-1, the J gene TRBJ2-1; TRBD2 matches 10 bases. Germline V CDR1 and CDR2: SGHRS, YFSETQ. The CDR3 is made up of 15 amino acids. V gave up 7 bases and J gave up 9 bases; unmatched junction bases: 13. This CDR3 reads CASALERGGTGEQFF. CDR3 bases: TGCGCCAGCGCCTTGGAGCGGGGGGGCACGGGTGAGCAGTTCTTC.

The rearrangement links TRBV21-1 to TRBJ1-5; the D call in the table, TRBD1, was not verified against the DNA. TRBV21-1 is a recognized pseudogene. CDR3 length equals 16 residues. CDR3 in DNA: TGTGCCAGCCCGATCTCTCAGGGCTATAGCAATCAGCCCCAGCATTTT. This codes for CASPISQGYSNQPQHF.

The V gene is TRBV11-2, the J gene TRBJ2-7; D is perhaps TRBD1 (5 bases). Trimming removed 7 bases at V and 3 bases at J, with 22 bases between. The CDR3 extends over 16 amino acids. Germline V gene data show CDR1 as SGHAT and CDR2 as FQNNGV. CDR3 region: CASTPNGADYYYEQYF. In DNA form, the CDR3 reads TGTGCCAGCACCCCAAATGGGGCAGATTACTACTACGAGCAGTACTTC.

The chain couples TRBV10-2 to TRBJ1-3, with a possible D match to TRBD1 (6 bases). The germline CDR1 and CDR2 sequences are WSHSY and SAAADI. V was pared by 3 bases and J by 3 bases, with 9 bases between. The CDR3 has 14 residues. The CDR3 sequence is CASSEQGFGNTIYF. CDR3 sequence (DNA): TGCGCCAGCAGTGAACAGGGATTTGGAAACACCATATATTTT.

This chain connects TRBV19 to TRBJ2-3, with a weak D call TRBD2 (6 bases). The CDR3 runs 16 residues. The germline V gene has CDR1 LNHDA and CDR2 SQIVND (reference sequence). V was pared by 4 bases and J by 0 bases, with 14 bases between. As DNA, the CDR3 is TGTGCCAGTAGTAAAAGGCGGGACCCTAGCACAGATACGCAGTATTTT. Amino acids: CASSKRRDPSTDTQYF.

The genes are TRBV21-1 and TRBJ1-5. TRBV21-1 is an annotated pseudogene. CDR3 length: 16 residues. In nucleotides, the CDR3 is TGTGCCAGCCGTGAGGGGATGATGGAGCGGGGTCAGCCCCAGCATTTT. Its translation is CASREGMMERGQPQHF.

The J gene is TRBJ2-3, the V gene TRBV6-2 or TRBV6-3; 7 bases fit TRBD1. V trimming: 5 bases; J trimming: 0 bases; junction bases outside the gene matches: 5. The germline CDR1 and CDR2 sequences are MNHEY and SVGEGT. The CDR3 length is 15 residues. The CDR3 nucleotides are TGTGCCAGCAGTCCCGGGACAGTTAGCACAGATACGCAGTATTTT. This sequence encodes CASSPGTVSTDTQYF.

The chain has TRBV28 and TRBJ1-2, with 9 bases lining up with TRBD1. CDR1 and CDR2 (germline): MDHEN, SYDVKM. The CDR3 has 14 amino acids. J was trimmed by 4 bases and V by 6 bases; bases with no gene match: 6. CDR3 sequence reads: CASSGQGFVYGYTF. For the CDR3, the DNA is TGTGCCAGCAGCGGACAGGGGTTTGTCTATGGCTACACCTTC.

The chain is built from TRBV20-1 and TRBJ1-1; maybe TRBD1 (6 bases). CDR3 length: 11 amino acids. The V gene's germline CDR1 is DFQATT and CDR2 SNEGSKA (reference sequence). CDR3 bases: TGCAGGGGACAACTGAACACTGAAGCTTTCTTT. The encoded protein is CRGQLNTEAFF.